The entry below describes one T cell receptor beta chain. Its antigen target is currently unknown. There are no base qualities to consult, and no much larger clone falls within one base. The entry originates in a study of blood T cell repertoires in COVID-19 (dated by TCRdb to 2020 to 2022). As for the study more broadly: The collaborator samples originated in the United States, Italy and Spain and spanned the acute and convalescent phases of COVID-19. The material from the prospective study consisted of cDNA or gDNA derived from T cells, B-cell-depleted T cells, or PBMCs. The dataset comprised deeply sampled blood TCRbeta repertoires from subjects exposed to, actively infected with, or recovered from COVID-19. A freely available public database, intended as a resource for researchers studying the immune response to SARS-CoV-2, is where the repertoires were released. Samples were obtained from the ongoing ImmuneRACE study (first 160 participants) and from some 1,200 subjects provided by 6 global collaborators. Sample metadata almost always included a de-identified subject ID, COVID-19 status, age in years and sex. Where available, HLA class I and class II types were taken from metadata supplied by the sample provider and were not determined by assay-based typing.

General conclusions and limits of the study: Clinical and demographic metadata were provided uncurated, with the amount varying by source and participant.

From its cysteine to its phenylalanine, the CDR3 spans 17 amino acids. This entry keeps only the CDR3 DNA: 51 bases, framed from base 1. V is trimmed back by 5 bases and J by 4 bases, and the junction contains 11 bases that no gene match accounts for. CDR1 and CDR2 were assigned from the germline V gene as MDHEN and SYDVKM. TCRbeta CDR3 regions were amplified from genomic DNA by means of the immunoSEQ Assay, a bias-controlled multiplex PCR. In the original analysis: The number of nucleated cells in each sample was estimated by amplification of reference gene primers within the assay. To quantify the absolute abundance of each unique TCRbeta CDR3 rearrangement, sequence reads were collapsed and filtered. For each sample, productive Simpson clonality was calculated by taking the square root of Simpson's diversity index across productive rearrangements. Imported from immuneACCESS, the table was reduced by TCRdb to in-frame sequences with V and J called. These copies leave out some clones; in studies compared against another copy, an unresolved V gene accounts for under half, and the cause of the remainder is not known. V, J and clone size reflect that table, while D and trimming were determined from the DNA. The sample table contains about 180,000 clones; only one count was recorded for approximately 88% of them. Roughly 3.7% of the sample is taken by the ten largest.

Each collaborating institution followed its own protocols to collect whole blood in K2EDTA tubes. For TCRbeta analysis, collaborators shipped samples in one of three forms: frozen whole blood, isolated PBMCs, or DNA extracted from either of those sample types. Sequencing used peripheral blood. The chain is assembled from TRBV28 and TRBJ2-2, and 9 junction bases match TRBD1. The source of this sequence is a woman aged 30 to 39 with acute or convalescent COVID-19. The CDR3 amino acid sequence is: CASSPPGTGIGTGELFF. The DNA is TGTGCCAGCAGTCCCCCCGGGACAGGGATCGGCACCGGGGAGCTGTTTTTT.